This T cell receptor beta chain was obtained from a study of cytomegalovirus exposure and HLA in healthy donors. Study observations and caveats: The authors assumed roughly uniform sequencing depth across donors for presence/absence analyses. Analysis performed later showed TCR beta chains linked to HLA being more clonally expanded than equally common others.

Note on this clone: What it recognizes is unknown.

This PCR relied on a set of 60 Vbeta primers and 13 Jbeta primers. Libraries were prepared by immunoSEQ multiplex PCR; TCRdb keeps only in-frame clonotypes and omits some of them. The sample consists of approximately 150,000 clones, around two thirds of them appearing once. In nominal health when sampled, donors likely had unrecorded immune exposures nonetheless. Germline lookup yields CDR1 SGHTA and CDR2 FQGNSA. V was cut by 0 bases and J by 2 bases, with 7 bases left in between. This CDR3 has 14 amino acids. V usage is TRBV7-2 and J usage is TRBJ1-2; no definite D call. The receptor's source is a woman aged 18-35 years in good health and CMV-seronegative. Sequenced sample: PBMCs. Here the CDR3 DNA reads TGTGCCAGCAGCTTAGCGCCAGTGAACTATGGCTACACCTTC. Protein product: CASSLAPVNYGYTF.